This TCR beta chain was found in a study of T cells in Graves' hyperthyroidism and ophthalmopathy. The wider study: Before any treatment, at initial diagnosis, peripheral blood was collected. Study-wide results and caveats: The model predicted ophthalmopathy a median around seven months before onset.

This clonotype has more than one count but fewer than ten. Its specificity is unknown. V was clipped by 7 bases and J by 8 bases, with 21 bases between them. This CDR3 comprises 15 residues. Thyroid ultrasound and orbital computed tomography, with clinical symptoms and serum thyroxine and TRAb, informed diagnoses. Isolation of PBMCs was performed on approximately 10 ml fresh peripheral blood. The TCR beta CDR3 regions underwent amplification using RNA transcripts as the source. In the first-round RT-PCR of the TCR CDR3, the HTBI primer set was used. TCRdb called the multiplex PCR reads again in MiXCR, with one record for every CDR3 protein. Altogether hundreds of thousands of distinct CDR3 sequences are present, 22% being singletons, with the ten largest covering roughly 60%.

This sequence joins TRBV12-3 or TRBV12-4 and TRBJ2-4, with D tentatively TRBD1 (6 bases). The sequencing sample was made of blood. The clonotype comes from a man under 40 with Graves' ophthalmopathy. CDR3 coding DNA: TGTGCCAGCACCACCGACCATACAGGGAGTGACATTCAGTACTTC. Translation gives CASTTDHTGSDIQYF.